This passage covers 31 T cell receptor beta chains from one sample sequenced in a study of T-cell memory formation after mild COVID-19. TCRdb passed the 5' RACE reads through MiXCR, listing each CDR3 protein once. The sample lists 250,000 to 350,000 distinct CDR3 sequences; roughly 17% were seen once. Source material: PBMCs or a T cell subset sorted from them (not recorded which). These receptors were taken from a man between 18 and 35 years old who had mild COVID-19 (a few samples of this study predate the infection). Cell type and time point are not known.

The V gene is TRBV25-1, the J gene TRBJ1-6, with D possibly being TRBD1 (5 bases). V lost 2 bases and J lost 5, with 10 bases in between. The CDR3 is 15 amino acids. Germline CDR1 is MGHDK and CDR2 is SYGVNS. The CDR3 DNA sequence: TGTGCCAGCAGTGAACTAGGGGCCGATAATTCACCCCTCCACTTT. It encodes CASSELGADNSPLHF. Full variable domain (rest looked up from reference TRBV25-1 and TRBJ1-6): EADIYQTPRYLVIGTGKKITLECSQTMGHDKMYWYQQDPGMELHLIHYSYGVNSTEKGDLSSESTVSRIRTEHFPLTLESARPSHTSQYLCASSELGADNSPLHFGNGTRLTVT.

This clonotype has just a few counts. The chain combines TRBV7-6 with TRBJ1-1; D unclear. The CDR3 is made up of 15 amino acids. Per germline, CDR1 SGHVS and CDR2 FNYEAQ. Trimming cost V 1 base and J 6 bases, with 15 bases left between them. CDR3 DNA: TGTGCCAGCAGCTTAGGTCAGGCCCTAGGACCTGAAGCTTTCTTT. Its protein product is CASSLGQALGPEAFF.

The rearrangement uses TRBV6-6 and TRBJ2-5, with 9 bases matching TRBD1. This CDR3 comprises 14 residues. V lost 5 bases to trimming and J lost 4 bases; unmatched junction nucleotides: 5. The germline V gene has CDR1 MNHNY and CDR2 SVGAGI (reference sequence). In DNA form, the CDR3 reads TGTGCCAGCAGTCCTGCGGACAGGGGAGAGACCCAGTACTTC. Its translation: CASSPADRGETQYF.

The gene calls are TRBV11-2 and TRBJ1-6; possibly TRBD1 for D (5 bases). Germline loops: CDR1 SGHAT, CDR2 FQNNGV. This CDR3 has 14 residues. V was shortened by 1 base and J by 9 bases, with 10 bases between the two germline ends. As DNA, the CDR3 is TGTGCCAGCAGCTTAGCCAGGGTCGGTTCACCCCTCCACTTT. This encodes CASSLARVGSPLHF.

This rearrangement joins TRBV6-5 to TRBJ1-2; possibly TRBD1 for D (5 bases). Trimming removed 2 bases at V and 6 bases at J, with 13 bases between. CDR1 MNHEY and CDR2 SVGAGI come from the germline V gene. This CDR3 is built from 14 residues. The CDR3 DNA reads as TGTGCCAGCAGTTACGACTGGGGACGAGATGGCTACACCTTC. Protein product: CASSYDWGRDGYTF.

This clonotype was counted a few times. This chain uses TRBV7-9 with TRBJ2-7, with D uncertain. The CDR3 covers 12 residues. Trimming shortened V by 3 bases and J by 2 bases, and 5 bases separated the two germline ends. CDR1 and CDR2 from the germline V gene are SEHNR and FQNEAQ (reference sequence). The CDR3: CASSFSPYEQYF. The CDR3 DNA follows: TGTGCCAGCAGCTTTTCGCCCTACGAGCAGTACTTC.

This clonotype has a handful of counts. The chain links TRBV12-3 or TRBV12-4 to TRBJ2-5; 9 bases are shared with TRBD1. This CDR3 has 14 residues. V lost 6 bases and J lost 3; bases outside the gene matches: 5. The CDR3: CASRPGTGKETQYF. In DNA form, the CDR3 reads TGTGCCAGCAGACCAGGGACAGGGAAAGAGACCCAGTACTTC.

This clonotype has a handful of counts. The chain is built from TRBV20-1 and TRBJ1-1, with a possible D match to TRBD1 (5 bases). The length of the CDR3 is 14 residues. Trimming shortened V by 2 bases and J by 1 base, and 11 bases separated the two germline ends. Per germline, CDR1 DFQATT and CDR2 SNEGSKA (reference sequence). The CDR3 is CSARSGAANTEAFF. In nucleotides, the CDR3 is TGCAGTGCTAGATCCGGGGCGGCGAACACTGAAGCTTTCTTT.

This clonotype has more than one count but fewer than ten. J is TRBJ1-1 and V is TRBV2, with TRBD1 as a possible D gene (6 bases). The ends were cut back, 4 bases at V and 3 bases at J, with 12 bases in the middle. The V gene's germline CDR1 is SNHLY and CDR2 FYNNEI. The CDR3 loop spans 14 amino acids. The DNA for the CDR3 is TGTGCCAGCAGTGTGGGGGGGCCCGACACTGAAGCTTTCTTT. It yields the protein CASSVGGPDTEAFF.

This sequence joins TRBV5-1 and TRBJ2-7, with 9 bases fitting TRBD1. The CDR3 consists of 13 residues. Germline CDR1 reads SGHRS; CDR2 reads YFSETQ. The J segment lost 6 bases and the V segment lost 4 bases, leaving 5 bases of the junction unmatched. CDR3 region: CASSPGTGSEQYV. The CDR3 DNA reads as TGCGCCAGCAGCCCCGGGACAGGGTCCGAGCAGTACGTC.

The table lists this clonotype with a few counts. The J gene is TRBJ1-5, the V gene TRBV7-2; possibly TRBD1 for D (6 bases). In germline, CDR1 is SGHTA, CDR2 FQGNSA. Deletions cut 4 bases from V and 4 bases from J, with 14 bases between. The CDR3 sequence is 15 residues long. The CDR3 sequence is CASSSGTRENQPQHF. In DNA form, the CDR3 reads TGTGCCAGCAGCTCCGGGACAAGGGAGAATCAGCCCCAGCATTTT.

This clonotype turned up a few times. This chain connects TRBV12-3 or TRBV12-4 to TRBJ1-6; weak D call: TRBD1 (5 bases). CDR3 size: 14 residues. Trimming removed 6 bases at V and 8 bases at J, with 14 bases between. The CDR3 here is CASRPRDGYSPLHF. The CDR3 nucleotides are TGTGCCAGCAGACCCCGGGACGGTTATTCACCCCTCCACTTT.

This clonotype appeared many times. This chain joins TRBV24-1 and TRBJ2-1, with 7 bases matching TRBD1. Germline CDR1 and CDR2: KGHDR and SFDVKD. V trimming: 3 bases; J trimming: 10 bases; junction bases outside the gene matches: 11. The CDR3 covers 15 residues. CDR3: CATSDNSEGAREQFF. CDR3 nucleotide sequence: TGTGCCACCAGTGATAATTCAGAGGGGGCTAGGGAGCAGTTCTTC.

This clonotype was observed a few times. This chain joins TRBV6-5 and TRBJ2-5; 8 bases match TRBD2. Looked up from germline, CDR1 is MNHEY and CDR2 is SVGAGI. The J segment lost 0 bases and the V segment lost 6 bases, leaving 12 bases of the junction unmatched. CDR3 length: 17 amino acids. The CDR3 is CASSQTRGGLYQETQYF. CDR3 sequence (DNA): TGTGCCAGCAGCCAGACCCGGGGGGGCCTTTACCAAGAGACCCAGTACTTC.

This sequence joins TRBV25-1 and TRBJ1-6; D is ambiguous. Germline CDR1 and CDR2: MGHDK and SYGVNS. The length of the CDR3 is 16 residues. Trimming took 3 bases from V and 7 from J, leaving 16 bases between them. CDR3 sequence: CASSDPSRGGNSPLHF. The CDR3 nucleotides are TGTGCCAGCAGTGACCCTAGTAGAGGAGGGAATTCACCCCTCCACTTT. Full variable domain (rest looked up from reference TRBV25-1 and TRBJ1-6): EADIYQTPRYLVIGTGKKITLECSQTMGHDKMYWYQQDPGMELHLIHYSYGVNSTEKGDLSSESTVSRIRTEHFPLTLESARPSHTSQYLCASSDPSRGGNSPLHFGNGTRLTVT.

The gene calls are TRBV6-1 and TRBJ2-2; TRBD1 matches at 9 bases. Losses at the gene ends were 5 bases for V and 7 bases for J; bases not matched to a gene: 8. The CDR3 contains 15 residues. The germline V gene encodes CDR1 MNHNS and CDR2 SASEGT. The CDR3 coding sequence is TGTGCCAGCAGTATTGGACAGGGGCACGGCGGGGAGCTGTTTTTT. Translated, it gives CASSIGQGHGGELFF.

There are many counts of this clonotype. V usage is TRBV7-9 and J usage is TRBJ2-7; 9 bases match TRBD1. Trimming cost V 4 bases and J 2 bases; bases outside gene matches: 6. The germline CDR1 and CDR2 sequences are SEHNR and FQNEAQ (reference sequence). CDR3 length: 15 amino acids. In DNA form, the CDR3 reads TGTGCCAGCAGCTCGCTTGACAGGGGGGCCTACGAGCAGTACTTC. It codes for CASSSLDRGAYEQYF.

This clonotype has only a few counts. The rearrangement uses TRBV15 and TRBJ2-3, with D possibly being TRBD2 (6 bases). In germline, CDR1 is LNHNV, CDR2 YYDKDF (reference sequence). V lost 0 bases and J lost 0, with 7 bases in between. The CDR3 contains 15 residues. CDR3 residues: CATSRDGGSTDTQYF. The CDR3 DNA is TGTGCCACCAGCAGAGATGGAGGGAGCACAGATACGCAGTATTTT. Variable domain in full (rest from reference TRBV15 and TRBJ2-3): DAMVIQNPRYQVTQFGKPVTLSCSQTLNHNVMYWYQQKSSQAPKLLFHYYDKDFNNEADTPDNFQSRRPNTSFCFLDIRSPGLGDTAMYLCATSRDGGSTDTQYFGPGTRLTVL.

This clonotype was counted a few times. V usage is TRBV2 and J usage is TRBJ2-2, with D unclear. V shed 5 bases and J shed 4 bases, with 8 bases lying between them. This CDR3 has 13 amino acids. CDR1 is SNHLY and CDR2 is FYNNEI in the germline V gene. The CDR3 loop is CASSSPGTGELFF. CDR3 coding DNA: TGTGCCAGCAGTTCCCCCGGCACCGGGGAGCTGTTTTTT.

This clonotype was counted only a few times. This chain links TRBV9 with TRBJ2-2; no clear D. The V end was cut by 5 bases, the J end by 1 base, with 12 bases between. The CDR3 is made up of 15 amino acids. Germline V CDR1 and CDR2: SGDLS, YYNGEE. CDR3 in amino acids: CASSPPQGNTGELFF. CDR3 DNA sequence: TGTGCCAGCAGTCCTCCACAAGGGAACACCGGGGAGCTGTTTTTT.

This clonotype was seen more than once but under ten times. V is TRBV7-3 and J is TRBJ2-1; D possibly matches TRBD1 or TRBD2 (5 bases each). V was cut by 5 bases and J by 5 bases, with 13 bases left in between. The CDR3 spans 14 residues. From germline, CDR1 is SGHTA and CDR2 FQGTGA. The CDR3 loop reads CASSIPGAHNEQFF. CDR3 nucleotide sequence: TGTGCCAGCAGCATCCCCGGGGCCCACAATGAGCAGTTCTTC.

As for this clonotype: A much larger clone differs by one base, so this may be a read error. The V and J genes are TRBV12-3 or TRBV12-4 and TRBJ2-5; 11 nucleotides align to TRBD2. The CDR3 has 14 amino acids. V lost 4 bases and J lost 3; bases outside the gene matches: 1. CDR3 in DNA: TGTGCCAGCAGTTCGGGACTAGCGGAAGAGACCCAGTACTTC. As protein: CASSSGLAEETQYF.

This clonotype appeared a few times. The chain carries TRBV20-1 and TRBJ1-1; 9 nucleotides match TRBD1. This CDR3 is built from 13 residues. The trim removed 1 base at V and 4 bases at J, leaving 1 base unmatched. Germline V gene data show CDR1 as DFQATT and CDR2 as SNEGSKA (reference sequence). The CDR3 sequence: CSARAGQGTEAFF. The CDR3 DNA follows: TGCAGTGCTAGAGCGGGACAGGGCACTGAAGCTTTCTTT.

This clonotype was counted many times. CDR3 nucleotides: TGTGCCAGCAGCCCCTGGTCGGGGTCCAACTATGGCTACACCTTC. As protein: CASSPWSGSNYGYTF. The gene calls are TRBV7-3 and TRBJ1-2; no firm D call. This CDR3 region has 15 residues. CDR1 and CDR2 (germline): SGHTA, FQGTGA. Trimming stripped 5 bases from V and 2 bases from J, with 15 bases between.

This clonotype has more than one count but fewer than ten. The gene calls are TRBV27 and TRBJ2-1; TRBD1 or TRBD2 may be the D gene (5 bases each). Germline CDR1 is MNHEY and CDR2 is SMNVEV (reference sequence). The CDR3 covers 14 residues. The V gene lost 3 bases and the J gene lost 4 bases, with 10 bases spanning the gap. CDR3: CASSFGAGYNEQFF. DNA of the CDR3: TGTGCCAGCAGTTTCGGGGCTGGGTACAATGAGCAGTTCTTC.

The gene calls are TRBV10-3 and TRBJ2-5; D gene unclear. Germline V gene sequence: CDR1 ENHRY, CDR2 SYGVKD. V was cut by 0 bases and J by 3 bases, with 2 bases left in between. The CDR3 covers 12 residues. Here the CDR3 DNA reads TGTGCCATCAGTGAGTCGGAAGAGACCCAGTACTTC. Translation gives CAISESEETQYF.

This chain links TRBV7-6 with TRBJ2-7, with D unresolved. Germline CDR1 SGHVS, CDR2 FNYEAQ. Trimming cost V 0 bases and J 0 bases, with 6 bases left between them. This CDR3 has 14 amino acids. The CDR3 reads CASSLASYSYEQYF. DNA for the CDR3: TGTGCCAGCAGCTTAGCCAGCTACTCCTACGAGCAGTACTTC.

In this sample, this clonotype turned up a few times. The V and J genes are TRBV11-1 and TRBJ2-1; weak D call: TRBD2 (5 bases). Trimming took off 0 bases at V and 15 bases at J, with 12 bases between the two ends. This CDR3 comprises 12 residues. Germline lookup yields CDR1 SGHAT and CDR2 FQDESV (reference sequence). The CDR3 bases are TGTGCCAGCAGCTTAGCGGATACTAGAATGTTCTTC. Residues: CASSLADTRMFF.

This clonotype was seen repeatedly, ten times or more. V is TRBV4-2 and J is TRBJ2-5; no reliable D call. Germline values: CDR1 LGHNA, CDR2 YNFKEQ. The CDR3 contains 14 residues. V was trimmed by 0 bases and J by 5 bases, leaving 10 bases between them. CDR3 nucleotides: TGTGCCAGCAGCCAAGAGGAGTGGTGGGAGACCCAGTACTTC. This codes for CASSQEEWWETQYF.

The chain has TRBV6-4 and TRBJ2-3, with TRBD2 matching over 11 bases. The junction had 7 bases not matched to a gene; V was cut back by 6 bases and J by 2 bases. The CDR3 spans 16 residues. In germline, CDR1 is MRHNA, CDR2 SNTAGT. The CDR3 sequence is CASSALAGAPTDTQYF. As DNA, the CDR3 is TGTGCCAGCAGCGCACTAGCGGGGGCACCCACAGATACGCAGTATTTT.

The rearrangement uses TRBV7-6 and TRBJ2-2; the D gene is possibly TRBD2 (5 bases). The V gene lost 2 bases and the J gene lost 3 bases, with 7 bases spanning the gap. The CDR3 spans 14 residues. Per germline, CDR1 SGHVS and CDR2 FNYEAQ. The chain's CDR3 is CASSLMRDTGELFF. The CDR3 DNA sequence: TGTGCCAGCAGCTTAATGCGGGACACCGGGGAGCTGTTTTTT.